Each of the 23 T cell receptor beta chains below was sequenced from the same sample in a study of T-cell memory formation after mild COVID-19. In TCRdb, the 5' RACE reads were re-called with MiXCR into one record per CDR3 protein. Of around 110,000 distinct CDR3 sequences listed, over 15% are singletons. The sequenced sample was PBMCs or a T cell subset sorted from them (not recorded which). The source is an adult woman who had mild COVID-19 (a few samples of this study predate the infection). Cell type and time point are not known.

This clonotype appeared a few times. This rearrangement joins TRBV6-4 to TRBJ2-2; tentative D call: TRBD2 (6 bases). The CDR3 covers 16 residues. Germline V lookup: CDR1 MRHNA, CDR2 SNTAGT. The V gene lost 3 bases and the J gene lost 0 bases, with 11 bases spanning the gap. CDR3 sequence: CASSELAASNTGELFF. DNA of the CDR3: TGTGCCAGCAGTGAGTTAGCGGCCTCGAACACCGGGGAGCTGTTTTTT.

The chain has TRBV18 and TRBJ1-5; D gene ambiguous. The CDR3 consists of 17 residues. The V gene lost 3 bases and the J gene lost 2 bases, with 17 bases spanning the gap. Germline assignment: CDR1 KGHSH and CDR2 LQKENI. The CDR3 bases are TGTGCCAGCTCACCCGAGACCCATCCGGGTGGCAATCAGCCCCAGCATTTT. It yields the protein CASSPETHPGGNQPQHF.

V gene TRBV14 combines with J gene TRBJ2-1; either TRBD1 or TRBD2 may fit D (5 bases each). V lost 0 bases to trimming and J lost 3 bases, with 15 bases between them. This CDR3 region has 17 residues. The germline V gene has CDR1 SGHDN and CDR2 FVKESK. The CDR3 DNA follows: TGTGCCAGCAGCCAAGAAATTGGGGGTTTAGACTACAATGAGCAGTTCTTC. Translation: CASSQEIGGLDYNEQFF. Based on the CDR3 plus reference TRBV14 and TRBJ2-1, the full variable domain is EAGVTQFPSHSVIEKGQTVTLRCDPISGHDNLYWYRRVMGKEIKFLLHFVKESKQDESGMPNNRFLAERTGGTYSTLKVQPAELEDSGVYFCASSQEIGGLDYNEQFFGPGTRLTVL.

This clonotype occurred a few times. The rearrangement uses TRBV5-1 and TRBJ2-7; D tentatively fits TRBD1 or TRBD2 (5 bases each). CDR3 length equals 18 residues. V was pared by 4 bases and J by 6 bases, with 29 bases between. Germline-derived CDR1 and CDR2 are SGHRS and YFSETQ. The CDR3 nucleotides read TGCGCCAGCAGCCCGGGGATGGGGGTCCTCGTAAAGGGTGTCGAGCAGTACTTC. Residues: CASSPGMGVLVKGVEQYF.

The V and J genes are TRBV20-1 and TRBJ2-1; TRBD2 aligns across 7 bases. V was clipped by 0 bases and J by 3 bases; unmatched bases: 5. Germline V gene sequence: CDR1 DFQATT, CDR2 SNEGSKA (reference sequence). This CDR3 is built from 15 residues. CDR3 sequence: CSARDLADLYNEQFF. In DNA form, the CDR3 reads TGCAGTGCTAGAGATCTAGCGGATCTCTACAATGAGCAGTTCTTC.

The CDR3 protein is CATSTGTDSGNTIYF. CDR3 sequence (DNA): TGTGCCACCAGCACCGGGACAGACTCTGGAAACACCATATATTTT. The J gene is TRBJ1-3, the V gene TRBV15; 7 bases are a match to TRBD1. Germline CDR1 LNHNV, CDR2 YYDKDF (reference sequence). J was trimmed by 0 bases and V by 4 bases; bases with no gene match: 3. The CDR3 runs 15 residues.

This clonotype was picked up a small number of times. V usage is TRBV12-3 or TRBV12-4 and J usage is TRBJ2-3; 9 bases match TRBD2. The CDR3 loop spans 15 amino acids. After removal of 5 bases from V and 11 bases from J, the junction contained 14 bases not matched to a gene. DNA of the CDR3: TGTGCCAGCAGTGGGCCGGGACTAGCTACGTTTGAGCAGTATTTT. Protein: CASSGPGLATFEQYF.

This clonotype was counted between two and nine times. The genes are TRBV5-1 and TRBJ1-1, with D possibly TRBD1 on 5 matching bases. The CDR3 covers 14 residues. Germline V gene data show CDR1 as SGHRS and CDR2 as YFSETQ. The ends were cut back, 4 bases at V and 10 bases at J, with 20 bases in the middle. The CDR3 coding sequence is TGCGCCAGCAGCCGTGGGACGGACGGAACGGGAGCTTTCTTT. Protein sequence: CASSRGTDGTGAFF.

This clonotype has a handful of counts. The chain combines TRBV4-1 with TRBJ1-5; 10 bases agree with TRBD1. This CDR3 contains 16 residues. Per the germline V gene, CDR1 is MGHRA and CDR2 is YSYEKL. Trimming took 4 bases from V and 6 from J; bases not matched to a gene: 9. The CDR3: CASSPLPGQGIQPQHF. The CDR3 coding sequence is TGCGCCAGCAGCCCTTTACCGGGACAGGGGATTCAGCCCCAGCATTTT.

This clonotype occurred a few times. The chain links TRBV6-5 to TRBJ2-3; no clear D gene. The CDR3 is 13 residues long. Trimming removed 3 bases from V and 5 bases from J, with 9 bases in between. Per germline, CDR1 MNHEY and CDR2 SVGAGI. In DNA form, the CDR3 reads TGTGCCAGCAGTTATAACGTGAGAGATACGCAGTATTTT. It specifies CASSYNVRDTQYF.

The chain links TRBV7-8 to TRBJ2-7; no firm D call. Germline V CDR1 and CDR2: SGHVS, FQNEAQ. The length of the CDR3 is 12 residues. V gave up 5 bases and J gave up 5 bases, with 10 bases separating them. The CDR3 reads CASSPGWDEQYF. The CDR3 DNA reads TGTGCCAGCAGCCCCGGGTGGGACGAGCAGTACTTC.

This clonotype turned up a few times. The chain joins TRBV9 to TRBJ2-1; D is unresolved. This CDR3 is built from 13 residues. Germline assignment: CDR1 SGDLS and CDR2 YYNGEE. Between the trimmed V and J ends, which lost 3 bases and 5 bases, there was a span of 9 bases. The CDR3 region is CASSDYRDNEQFF. The DNA for the CDR3 is TGTGCCAGCAGCGACTACCGGGACAATGAGCAGTTCTTC.

The chain combines TRBV27 with TRBJ2-7; 8 nucleotides agree with TRBD1. The CDR3 loop spans 14 amino acids. Germline values: CDR1 MNHEY, CDR2 SMNVEV (reference sequence). V was pared by 6 bases and J by 3 bases, with 7 bases of the junction left unmatched. CDR3 bases: TGTGCCAGCAGCTTGACAGGGGAAGGCTACGAGCAGTACTTC. Protein product: CASSLTGEGYEQYF.

V usage is TRBV30 and J usage is TRBJ2-7, with no clear D. Trimming took off 1 base at V and 6 bases at J, with 10 bases between the two ends. Germline-derived CDR1 and CDR2 are GTSNPN and SVGIG (reference sequence). This CDR3 has 12 residues. DNA for the CDR3: TGTGCCTGGAGTGAGGGCTTTGGCGAGCAGTACTTC. As protein: CAWSEGFGEQYF.

The chain is built from TRBV5-1 and TRBJ2-1; D not certain. The CDR3 covers 13 residues. CDR1 is SGHRS, CDR2 YFSETQ, per germline. V was trimmed by 2 bases and J by 6 bases, leaving 9 bases between them. This CDR3 is CASSFGPPNEQFF. CDR3 bases: TGCGCCAGCAGCTTTGGGCCGCCCAATGAGCAGTTCTTC.

The V call is TRBV10-3, the J call TRBJ2-1; 7 bases map to TRBD1. The CDR3 is 14 residues long. Unmatched junction bases numbered 9, after V lost 5 bases and J lost 8 bases. Germline loops: CDR1 ENHRY, CDR2 SYGVKD. CDR3 region: CAISHPRGFDEQFF. The CDR3 region has the DNA TGTGCCATCAGTCACCCCAGGGGGTTCGATGAGCAGTTCTTC.

The CDR3 sequence is CASSLWGTGQETQYF. CDR3 DNA sequence: TGTGCCAGCAGTTTATGGGGGACAGGCCAAGAGACCCAGTACTTC. The chain combines TRBV27 with TRBJ2-5; 8 bases are a match to TRBD1. The CDR3 is 15 residues long. V shed 1 base and J 1 base; nucleotides not matched to a gene: 2. CDR1 and CDR2 (germline): MNHEY, SMNVEV (reference sequence).

This clonotype showed up many times. The chain couples TRBV6-2 or TRBV6-3 to TRBJ2-7; 10 bases are a match to TRBD2. The germline gives CDR1 MNHEY, CDR2 SVGEGT. CDR3 length equals 16 residues. The trim removed 7 bases at V and 2 bases at J, leaving 11 bases unmatched. Written as DNA, the CDR3 is TGTGCCAGCATCGACGGGCGGCTAGCGGGAGCCTACGAGCAGTACTTC. Translating it yields CASIDGRLAGAYEQYF.

The J gene is TRBJ1-2, the V gene TRBV4-1; D uncertain. Per germline, CDR1 MGHRA and CDR2 YSYEKL. The CDR3 sequence is 14 residues long. The V end was cut by 0 bases, the J end by 4 bases, with 9 bases between. Here the CDR3 reads CASSQDGSLYGYTF. The DNA for the CDR3 is TGCGCCAGCAGCCAAGATGGCAGCCTCTATGGCTACACCTTC.

The V gene is TRBV10-3, the J gene TRBJ2-7; 10 nucleotides agree with TRBD1. The CDR3 covers 14 residues. The germline V gene encodes CDR1 ENHRY and CDR2 SYGVKD. J was trimmed by 6 bases and V by 4 bases; bases with no gene match: 6. The CDR3 region has the DNA TGTGCCATCAGTGTGGGGACAGGGGTTACCGAGCAGTACTTC. Encoded protein: CAISVGTGVTEQYF.

This chain links TRBV24-1 with TRBJ1-5, with TRBD1 matching over 9 bases. Germline loops: CDR1 KGHDR, CDR2 SFDVKD. CDR3 length equals 17 residues. The V segment lost 2 bases and the J segment 2 bases; nucleotides outside the gene matches: 6. This CDR3 reads CATSDSTGGAGNQPQHF. Written as DNA, the CDR3 is TGTGCCACCAGTGATTCCACAGGGGGCGCCGGCAATCAGCCCCAGCATTTT.

The V call is TRBV20-1, the J call TRBJ2-7; D may be TRBD1 or TRBD2 (5 bases each). Trimming left V 3 bases short and J 1 base short, with 19 bases between. CDR1 is DFQATT, CDR2 SNEGSKA, per germline (reference sequence). There are 16 residues in the CDR3. The CDR3 region has the DNA TGCAGTGCTAGTGGGTTTTTGGGGCGGGTATCCTACGAGCAGTACTTC. Translating gives CSASGFLGRVSYEQYF.

This clonotype was detected only a few times. The V call is TRBV7-9, the J call TRBJ1-1; possibly TRBD1 for D (5 bases). Looked up from germline, CDR1 is SEHNR and CDR2 is FQNEAQ (reference sequence). V dropped 2 bases and J dropped 3 bases, with 22 bases sitting between them. There are 18 residues in the CDR3. The CDR3 nucleotides read TGTGCCAGCAGCTTACTTTCCCTAAGACAGTTCAGGGACACTGAAGCTTTCTTT. This codes for CASSLLSLRQFRDTEAFF.